What follows are 5 T cell receptor beta chains derived from one specimen sequenced in a study of identifying expanded T cells in peripheral blood. The repertoire was sequenced with immunoSEQ multiplex PCR; TCRdb's copy has only in-frame clones and lacks some. This table holds 81,000 or so clones, roughly 84% found once. Sequenced input: blood. Source of these receptors: a person between 18 and 75 years old in good health.

The V gene is TRBV28, the J gene TRBJ2-1, with TRBD2 identical over 9 bases. The germline CDR1 and CDR2 sequences are MDHEN and SYDVKM. V dropped 2 bases and J dropped 7; count of bases not matched to a gene: 6. This CDR3 spans 15 amino acids. CDR3: CASSLGSGLANEQFF. The CDR3 coding sequence is TGTGCCAGCAGTTTAGGGTCGGGACTAGCAAATGAGCAGTTCTTC.

The chain has TRBV10-3 and TRBJ2-7; 9 nucleotides line up with TRBD1. V gave up 6 bases and J gave up 7 bases; unmatched junction bases: 10. CDR1 is ENHRY and CDR2 is SYGVKD in the germline V gene. The CDR3 covers 14 residues. The CDR3, as DNA: TGTGCCATCAGCCCCCGGGACAGGGCTGTGGAGCAGTACTTC. It codes for CAISPRDRAVEQYF.

On this clone itself: The sample holds other DNA sequences that translate to the same CDR3. The chain couples TRBV7-2 to TRBJ2-3; TRBD2 is a possible D gene (5 bases). V was cut by 1 base and J by 0 bases, with 5 bases left in between. This CDR3 is 14 amino acids long. Germline lookup yields CDR1 SGHTA and CDR2 FQGNSA. The CDR3 DNA is TGTGCCAGCAGCTTAGGGACTAGCACAGATACGCAGTATTTT. Its protein product is CASSLGTSTDTQYF.

The genes are TRBV7-2 and TRBJ1-3, with D hard to call. Trimming shortened V by 5 bases and J by 4 bases, and 6 bases separated the two germline ends. This CDR3 has 12 residues. Per germline, CDR1 SGHTA and CDR2 FQGNSA. The CDR3 nucleotides are TGTGCCAGCAGCGCTCAAGGAAACACCATATATTTT. Translating gives CASSAQGNTIYF. Based on the CDR3 plus reference TRBV7-2 and TRBJ1-3, the full variable domain is GAGVSQSPSNKVTEKGKDVELRCDPISGHTALYWYRQSLGQGLEFLIYFQGNSAPDKSGLPSDRFSAERTGGSVSTLTIQRTQQEDSAVYLCASSAQGNTIYFGEGSWLTVV.

This chain joins TRBV7-9 and TRBJ2-1; TRBD2 is a possible D gene (6 bases). Germline loops: CDR1 SEHNR, CDR2 FQNEAQ (reference sequence). The germline V and J ends were trimmed by 7 bases and 1 base, with 20 bases remaining between them. The CDR3 is 17 amino acids. CDR3 sequence reads: CASILDGGKLSYNEQFF. The CDR3 DNA sequence: TGTGCCAGCATCCTAGACGGCGGGAAGTTATCCTACAATGAGCAGTTCTTC.